Listed below are T cell receptor beta chains from one sample, sequenced in a study of T-cell reconstitution after alpha-beta-depleted transplantation in children. TCRdb re-called the PCR reads through MiXCR, storing one row per CDR3 protein. Altogether 450,000 to 600,000 distinct CDR3 sequences are present, about 10% being singletons, with the ten largest covering around 2%. The specimen was PBMCs, collected before TCRalphabeta/CD19-depleted stem cell transplant. These TCRs come from a child between 2 and 9 years old with inherited bone marrow failure, due to receive a stem cell transplant. Each CDR3 is given with its conserved first and last residue. Fields, in order: V gene, D gene, clone size, J gene, CDR3 protein, CDR3 DNA. A D gene is named only where the DNA matches it firmly. Some rows mark clone size as missing; the rest say once, few, many or name a class of expanded clone.

V gene: TRBV6-1
D gene: NA
clone size: few
J gene: TRBJ2-7
CDR3 protein: CASSEGGSRPPYEQYF
CDR3 DNA: TGTGCCAGCAGTGAAGGGGGCAGTCGGCCCCCCTACGAGCAGTACTTC

V gene: TRBV12-3/TRBV12-4
D gene: NA
clone size: many
J gene: TRBJ1-5
CDR3 protein: CASSPRGQVHQPQHF
CDR3 DNA: TGTGCCAGCAGTCCTAGGGGCCAGGTCCATCAGCCCCAGCATTTT

V gene: TRBV10-1
D gene: NA
clone size: many
J gene: TRBJ2-3
CDR3 protein: CASSGSGGDTQYF
CDR3 DNA: TGCGCCAGCAGCGGATCGGGGGGCGATACGCAGTATTTT

V gene: TRBV12-3/TRBV12-4
D gene: NA
clone size: NA
J gene: TRBJ2-5
CDR3 protein: CASSLKRPLQETQYF
CDR3 DNA: TGTGCCAGCAGTTTAAAGAGGCCGCTCCAAGAGACCCAGTACTTC

V gene: TRBV5-1
D gene: NA
clone size: many
J gene: TRBJ2-1
CDR3 protein: CASSLGWEQFF
CDR3 DNA: TGCGCCAGCAGCCTCGGATGGGAGCAGTTCTTC

V gene: TRBV10-3
D gene: NA
clone size: few
J gene: TRBJ2-1
CDR3 protein: CAISGDKWKRFF
CDR3 DNA: TGTGCCATCAGCGGAGATAAGTGGAAGCGGTTCTTC

V gene: TRBV20-1
D gene: TRBD2
clone size: NA
J gene: TRBJ2-5
CDR3 protein: CSARRTSGFSETQYF
CDR3 DNA: TGCAGTGCTAGACGGACTAGCGGGTTTTCAGAGACCCAGTACTTC

V gene: TRBV3-1
D gene: NA
clone size: many
J gene: TRBJ2-1
CDR3 protein: CASSHRLDFSYNEQFF
CDR3 DNA: TGTGCCAGCAGCCACCGACTGGATTTTTCCTACAATGAGCAGTTCTTC

V gene: TRBV5-1
D gene: NA
clone size: many
J gene: TRBJ1-1
CDR3 protein: CASSLTGRDAEAFF
CDR3 DNA: TGCGCCAGCAGCTTGACAGGGAGAGACGCTGAAGCTTTCTTT

V gene: TRBV24-1
D gene: NA
clone size: many
J gene: TRBJ2-2
CDR3 protein: CATSDPPWRTGELFF
CDR3 DNA: TGTGCCACCAGTGACCCACCGTGGAGAACCGGGGAGCTGTTTTTT

V gene: TRBV5-6
D gene: TRBD1
clone size: many
J gene: TRBJ2-7
CDR3 protein: CASSYTDRVHEQYF
CDR3 DNA: TGTGCCAGCAGTTACACTGACAGGGTCCACGAGCAGTACTTC

V gene: TRBV12-3/TRBV12-4
D gene: TRBD1
clone size: many
J gene: TRBJ2-1
CDR3 protein: CASSRDRGINEQFF
CDR3 DNA: TGTGCCAGCAGTCGGGACAGGGGGATTAATGAGCAGTTCTTC

V gene: TRBV11-1
D gene: NA
clone size: many
J gene: TRBJ2-7
CDR3 protein: CASSSTWGEQYF
CDR3 DNA: TGTGCCAGCAGTTCGACCTGGGGGGAGCAGTACTTC